This TCR beta chain appears in the sequencing data of a study of early stage breast cancer tumors. As for the study in general: ER+/PR+/HER2- status applied to about 70% of the 16 invasive breast tumors. Samples were sequenced at 7.5 to 10-fold average coverage.

Study-level findings and limits: Most shared enriched TCRB sequences were commonly generated ones.

Method: immunoSEQ multiplex PCR; TCRdb's copy keeps in-frame clones and lacks some. The profile shows about 51,000 clones, roughly 78% of them singletons. Concerning this clone: The antigen is not known.

This CDR3 has 16 residues. Germline V gene data show CDR1 as SEHNR and CDR2 as FQNEAQ (reference sequence). Trimming at V came to 5 bases and at J to 7 bases, leaving 10 bases not matched to a gene. This chain joins TRBV7-9 and TRBJ2-1, with 11 positions matching TRBD2. This clonotype was sampled from a person aged 40-50 years with breast cancer. The sample taken for sequencing was blood. CDR3 coding DNA: TGTGCCAGCAGCCCTCGGGGGGTAGCGGGGGGGAATGAGCAGTTCTTC. Translated: CASSPRGVAGGNEQFF.